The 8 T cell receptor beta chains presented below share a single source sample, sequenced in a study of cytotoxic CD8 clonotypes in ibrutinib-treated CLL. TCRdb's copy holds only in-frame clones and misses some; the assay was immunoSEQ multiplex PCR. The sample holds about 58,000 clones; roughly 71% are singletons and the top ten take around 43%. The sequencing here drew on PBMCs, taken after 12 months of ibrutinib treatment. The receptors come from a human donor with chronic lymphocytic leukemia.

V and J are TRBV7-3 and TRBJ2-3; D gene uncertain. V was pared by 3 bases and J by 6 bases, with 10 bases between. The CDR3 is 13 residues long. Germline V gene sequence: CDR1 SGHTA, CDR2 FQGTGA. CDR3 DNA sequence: TGTGCCAGCAGCTTCAAGGGTGAGGATACGCAGTATTTT. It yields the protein CASSFKGEDTQYF.

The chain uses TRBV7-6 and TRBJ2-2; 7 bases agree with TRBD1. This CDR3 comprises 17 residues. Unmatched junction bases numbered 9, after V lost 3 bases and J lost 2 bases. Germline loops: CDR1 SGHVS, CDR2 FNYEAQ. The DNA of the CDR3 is TGTGCCAGCAGCTTCAATGTCCGGGACAGAAACACCGGGGAGCTGTTTTTT. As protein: CASSFNVRDRNTGELFF.

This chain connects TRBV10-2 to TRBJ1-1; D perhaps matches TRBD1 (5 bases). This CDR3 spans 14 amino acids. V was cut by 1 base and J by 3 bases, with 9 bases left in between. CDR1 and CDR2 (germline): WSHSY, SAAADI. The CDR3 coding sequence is TGCGCCAGCAGTGAGTTGGGGGTTGACACTGAAGCTTTCTTT. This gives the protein CASSELGVDTEAFF.

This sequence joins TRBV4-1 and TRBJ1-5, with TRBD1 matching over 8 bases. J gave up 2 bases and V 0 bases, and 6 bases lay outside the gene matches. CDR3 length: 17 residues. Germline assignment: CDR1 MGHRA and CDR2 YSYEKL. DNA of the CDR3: TGCGCCAGCAGCCAAGATGGACAGGGACTAGGCAATCAGCCCCAGCATTTT. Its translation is CASSQDGQGLGNQPQHF.

CDR3 nucleotides: TGTGCCAGCAGCACGACAGGGGGGGATGGCTACACCTTC. Encoded protein: CASSTTGGDGYTF. The genes are TRBV9 and TRBJ1-2, with 9 bases that match TRBD1. The CDR3 is 13 residues long. Germline CDR1 and CDR2: SGDLS and YYNGEE. V shed 4 bases, J shed 6 bases, and the junction held 4 bases outside the gene matches.

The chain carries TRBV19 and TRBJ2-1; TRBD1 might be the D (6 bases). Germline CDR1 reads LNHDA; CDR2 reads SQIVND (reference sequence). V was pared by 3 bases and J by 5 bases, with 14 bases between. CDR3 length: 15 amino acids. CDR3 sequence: CASSIQGSTNNEQFF. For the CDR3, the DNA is TGTGCCAGTAGTATCCAGGGGTCTACCAACAATGAGCAGTTCTTC.

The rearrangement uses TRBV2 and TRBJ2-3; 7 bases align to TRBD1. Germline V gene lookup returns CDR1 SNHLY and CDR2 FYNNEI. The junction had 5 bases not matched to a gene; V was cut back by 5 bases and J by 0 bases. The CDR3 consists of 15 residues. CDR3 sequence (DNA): TGTGCCAGCAGTCAGGGGGACCTTAGCACAGATACGCAGTATTTT. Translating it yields CASSQGDLSTDTQYF.

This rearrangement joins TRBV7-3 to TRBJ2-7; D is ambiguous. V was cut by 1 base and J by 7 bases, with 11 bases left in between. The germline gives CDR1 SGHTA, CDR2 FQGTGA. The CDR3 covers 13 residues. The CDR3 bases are TGTGCCAGCAGCTTAATGGGGTTCGGAGAGCAGTACTTC. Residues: CASSLMGFGEQYF. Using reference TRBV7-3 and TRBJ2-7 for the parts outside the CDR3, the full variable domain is GAGVSQTPSNKVTEKGKYVELRCDPISGHTALYWYRQSLGQGPEFLIYFQGTGAADDSGLPNDRFFAVRPEGSVSTLKIQRTERGDSAVYLCASSLMGFGEQYFGPGTRLTVT.